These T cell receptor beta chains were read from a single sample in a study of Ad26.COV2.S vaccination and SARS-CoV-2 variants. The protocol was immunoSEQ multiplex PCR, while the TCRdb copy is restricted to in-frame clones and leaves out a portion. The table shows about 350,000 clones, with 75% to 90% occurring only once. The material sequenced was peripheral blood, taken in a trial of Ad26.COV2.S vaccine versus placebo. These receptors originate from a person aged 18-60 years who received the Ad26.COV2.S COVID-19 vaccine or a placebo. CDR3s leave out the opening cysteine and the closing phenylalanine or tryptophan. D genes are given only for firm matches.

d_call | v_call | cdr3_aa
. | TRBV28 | ASSLGSTGKQPQH
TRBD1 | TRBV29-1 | SAGTTGSWAQY
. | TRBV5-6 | ASNGQLSSYNSPLH
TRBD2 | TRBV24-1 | ATSDPGRGKTYNEQF
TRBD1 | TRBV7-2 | ASSPRGGGGEAF
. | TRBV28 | ASSFTRRTNEKLF
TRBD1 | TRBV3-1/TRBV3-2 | ASSSNGQGANGYT
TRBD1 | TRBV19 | ASSIVGTGWFGELF
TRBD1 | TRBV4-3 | ASSPLGQGETNEKLF
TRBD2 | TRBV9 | ASSAGAGVSTGELF
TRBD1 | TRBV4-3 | ASSQEEAGQGLFKSTEAF
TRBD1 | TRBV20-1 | SACAGQGARTDTQY
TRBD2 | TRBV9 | ASSSHLRGLAGVETGELF
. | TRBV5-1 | ASSLGTGRGEQF
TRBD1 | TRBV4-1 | ASSVRDRQDYGYT
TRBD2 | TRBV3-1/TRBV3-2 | ASSQQGLAGAGANVLT
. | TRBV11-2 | ASSYLYGELF
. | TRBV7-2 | ASSLAQGVSEQY
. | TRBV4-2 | ASSRFNEKLF
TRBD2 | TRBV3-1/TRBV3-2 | ASSPVSGTSGPTSTDTQY
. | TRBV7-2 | ASSFGGYQETQY
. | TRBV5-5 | ASSGARHNQPQH
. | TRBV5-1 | ASRVTGSEKETQY
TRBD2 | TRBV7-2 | ASSLGGTSVLGELF
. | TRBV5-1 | ASSSRYEAGELF
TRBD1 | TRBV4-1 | ASSQPDRENSPLH
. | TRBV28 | ASSSRTVQETQY
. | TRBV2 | ASSQETQY
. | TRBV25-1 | ASSEFVGQETQY
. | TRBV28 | ATSSISAGTAQTGELF
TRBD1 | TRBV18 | ASSRLETGDEQY
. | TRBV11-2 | ASSLERIYEQY
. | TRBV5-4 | ASSLADSLYEQY
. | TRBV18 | ASSPSQRNTEAF
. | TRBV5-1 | ASSFGTPLANYGYT
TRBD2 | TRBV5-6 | ASSLTSGGSTDTQY
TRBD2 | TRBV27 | ASSLNGLAGNQETQY
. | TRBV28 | ASSFRGINTGELF
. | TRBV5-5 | ASSSGDLFNYGYT
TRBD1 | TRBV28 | ASSRTGARGQPQH
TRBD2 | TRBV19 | ASSIDIAGGPGEQF
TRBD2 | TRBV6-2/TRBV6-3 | ASSTSRLAGGPGGTGELF
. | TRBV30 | AWALTGHTTDTQY
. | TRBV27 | ASSLSNGLESPLH
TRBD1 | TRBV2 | ASSEGQRRGYT
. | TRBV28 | ASSPSGAASYNEQF
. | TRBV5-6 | ASNLIAEPRDTQY
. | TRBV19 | ASSIGYYRPPIYGYT
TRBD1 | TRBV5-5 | ASSLGGAGGIEQF
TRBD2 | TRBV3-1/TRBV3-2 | ASSLYLAGAYNEQF
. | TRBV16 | ASSHLNEQF
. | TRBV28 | ASSWEGQLTYT
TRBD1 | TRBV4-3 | ASSQTQGVGNTEAF